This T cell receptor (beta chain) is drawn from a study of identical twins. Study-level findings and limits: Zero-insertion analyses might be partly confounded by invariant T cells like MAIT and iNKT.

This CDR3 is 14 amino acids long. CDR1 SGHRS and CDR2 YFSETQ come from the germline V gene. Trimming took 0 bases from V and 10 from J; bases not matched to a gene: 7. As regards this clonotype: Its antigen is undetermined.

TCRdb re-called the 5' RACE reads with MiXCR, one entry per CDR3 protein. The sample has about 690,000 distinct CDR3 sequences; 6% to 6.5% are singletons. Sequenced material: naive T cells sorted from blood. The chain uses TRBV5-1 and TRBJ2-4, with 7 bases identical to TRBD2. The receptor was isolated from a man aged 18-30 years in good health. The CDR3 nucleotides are TGCGCCAGCAGCTTGGAACGGGTCGGGGGGATTCAGTACTTC. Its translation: CASSLERVGGIQYF.